One sample yielded the 23 T cell receptor beta chains listed below, sequenced in a study of early T cells in non-severe SARS-CoV-2 infection. TCRdb used MiXCR to reprocess the 5' RACE reads, holding one entry per CDR3 protein. The repertoire holds about 39,000 distinct CDR3 sequences, with roughly 6% as singletons. The starting material was whole blood, obtained at baseline. These receptors were obtained from an adult who was a healthcare worker with PCR-confirmed SARS-CoV-2 infection or an uninfected control (not recorded which).

In its sample, this clonotype was seen many times. V usage is TRBV7-9 and J usage is TRBJ1-1; TRBD1 is a possible D gene (5 bases). Trimming removed 6 bases at V and 4 bases at J, with 15 bases between. The CDR3 spans 14 residues. CDR1 and CDR2 from the germline V gene are SEHNR and FQNEAQ (reference sequence). In nucleotides, the CDR3 is TGTGCCAGCAGTAAGTCGGGGGGGACCACTGAAGCTTTCTTT. Its protein product is CASSKSGGTTEAFF.

This clonotype came up many times. The chain has TRBV7-2 and TRBJ2-7; either TRBD1 or TRBD2 may supply D (5 bases each). Germline CDR1 and CDR2: SGHTA and FQGNSA. Between the trimmed V and J ends, which lost 5 bases and 0 bases, there was a span of 11 bases. The CDR3 covers 14 residues. The CDR3 loop is CASSRWGSSYEQYF. The CDR3 DNA reads as TGTGCCAGCAGCCGGTGGGGGAGCTCCTACGAGCAGTACTTC. The complete variable domain, with remaining parts taken from reference TRBV7-2 and TRBJ2-7, reads GAGVSQSPSNKVTEKGKDVELRCDPISGHTALYWYRQSLGQGLEFLIYFQGNSAPDKSGLPSDRFSAERTGGSVSTLTIQRTQQEDSAVYLCASSRWGSSYEQYFGPGTRLTVT.

The sample holds many counts of this clonotype. The rearrangement joins TRBV7-2 to TRBJ2-5; D may be TRBD1 or TRBD2 (6 bases each). The CDR3 length is 15 residues. Trimming removed 5 bases at V and 3 bases at J, with 16 bases between. The germline V gene encodes CDR1 SGHTA and CDR2 FQGNSA. CDR3 residues: CASSLTGRDEETQYF. CDR3 in DNA: TGTGCCAGCAGCCTTACAGGGCGGGACGAAGAGACCCAGTACTTC. Full variable domain (missing parts from reference TRBV7-2 and TRBJ2-5): GAGVSQSPSNKVTEKGKDVELRCDPISGHTALYWYRQSLGQGLEFLIYFQGNSAPDKSGLPSDRFSAERTGGSVSTLTIQRTQQEDSAVYLCASSLTGRDEETQYFGPGTRLLVL.

There are many counts of this clonotype. J is TRBJ2-5 and V is TRBV29-1, with TRBD2 matching over 12 bases. The CDR3 runs to 15 residues. J was trimmed by 2 bases and V by 6 bases; bases with no gene match: 7. CDR1 SQVTM and CDR2 ANQGSEA come from the germline V gene. CDR3 protein: CSVPGTSGSQETQYF. The DNA for the CDR3 is TGCAGCGTCCCCGGGACTAGCGGGTCGCAAGAGACCCAGTACTTC.

In this sample, this clonotype turned up many times. This chain joins TRBV30 and TRBJ1-5, with TRBD1 as a possible D gene (6 bases). Trimming removed 3 bases from V and 4 bases from J, with 13 bases in between. This CDR3 contains 14 residues. Germline V gives CDR1 GTSNPN, CDR2 SVGIG (reference sequence). The chain's CDR3 is CAWSKGGGNQPQHF. The CDR3 DNA reads TGTGCCTGGAGCAAAGGGGGAGGAAATCAGCCCCAGCATTTT.

This clonotype came up a few times. The chain uses TRBV20-1 and TRBJ1-2; TRBD1 matches 7 bases. From germline, CDR1 is DFQATT and CDR2 SNEGSKA (reference sequence). The CDR3 runs to 12 residues. Germline trimming cut 7 bases from V and 14 bases from J; bases unmatched to any gene: 16. The CDR3 sequence is CSVPLGGREETF. The CDR3 nucleotides read TGCAGTGTACCGTTAGGGGGCAGGGAGGAAACCTTC.

This clonotype has just a few counts. The chain couples TRBV7-3 to TRBJ2-1, with D possibly being TRBD2 (6 bases). Germline assignment: CDR1 SGHTA and CDR2 FQGTGA. Deletions cut 0 bases from V and 1 base from J, with 13 bases between. The CDR3 spans 17 residues. The CDR3 loop is CASSLTGGSGSYNEQFF. CDR3 sequence (DNA): TGTGCCAGCAGCTTAACCGGGGGTAGCGGATCCTACAATGAGCAGTTCTTC.

Details on this clonotype: A read error may be the cause here, since a much bigger clone is one base away. The rearrangement uses TRBV19 and TRBJ1-2; D remains ambiguous. The CDR3 length is 11 residues. CDR1 and CDR2 from the germline V gene are LNHDA and SQIVND (reference sequence). CDR3 nucleotides: TGTGCCAGTTCCAGGAACTATGGCTTCACCTTC. Its protein product is CASSRNYGFTF. Based on the CDR3 plus reference TRBV19 and TRBJ1-2, the full variable domain is DGGITQSPKYLFRKEGQNVTLSCEQNLNHDAMYWYRQDPGQGLRLIYYSQIVNDFQKGDIAEGYSVSREKKESFPLTVTSAQKNPTAFYLCASSRNYGFTFGSGTRLTVV.

The chain joins TRBV6-5 to TRBJ2-7; TRBD1 aligns across 9 bases. The germline gives CDR1 MNHEY, CDR2 SVGAGI. The CDR3 is 14 amino acids. Trimming cost V 11 bases and J 1 base; bases outside gene matches: 9. CDR3 region: CASRRGQGSYEQYF. Written as DNA, the CDR3 is TGTGCCTCCCGCCGGGGACAGGGTTCCTACGAGCAGTACTTC.

This clonotype has ten or more counts. The CDR3: CASSLIPTPPAGGHNEQFF. The CDR3 bases are TGCGCCAGCAGCTTAATACCAACCCCCCCAGCGGGAGGCCACAATGAGCAGTTCTTC. The chain links TRBV5-1 to TRBJ2-1, with 9 nucleotides matching TRBD2. The CDR3 runs 19 residues. CDR1 is SGHRS and CDR2 is YFSETQ in the germline V gene. V gave up 2 bases and J gave up 5 bases; unmatched junction bases: 17.

In this sample, this clonotype turned up many times. This chain uses TRBV7-8 with TRBJ1-3, with D tentatively TRBD1 (5 bases). V gave up 3 bases and J gave up 3 bases, with 12 bases separating them. CDR3 length: 15 residues. In germline, CDR1 is SGHVS, CDR2 FQNEAQ. CDR3 DNA: TGTGCCAGCAGCTTGGGGGTGGTCGGTGGAAACACCATATATTTT. Amino acid sequence: CASSLGVVGGNTIYF. The whole variable domain, remainder taken from reference TRBV7-8 and TRBJ1-3, is GAGVSQSPRYKVAKRGQDVALRCDPISGHVSLFWYQQALGQGPEFLTYFQNEAQLDKSGLPSDRFFAERPEGSVSTLKIQRTQQEDSAVYLCASSLGVVGGNTIYFGEGSWLTVV.

This clonotype was counted at least ten times. J is TRBJ2-6 and V is TRBV5-6, with a weak D call TRBD2 (5 bases). The CDR3 length is 17 residues. Trimming left V 0 bases short and J 2 bases short, with 12 bases between. The germline V gene has CDR1 SGHDT and CDR2 YYEEEE. The CDR3 region is CASSLGVLGAGANVLTF. The CDR3, as DNA: TGTGCCAGCAGCTTGGGGGTTTTGGGAGCTGGGGCCAACGTCCTGACTTTC. Drawing the rest from reference TRBV5-6 and TRBJ2-6, the complete variable domain is DAGVTQSPTHLIKTRGQQVTLRCSPKSGHDTVSWYQQALGQGPQFIFQYYEEEERQRGNFPDRFSGHQFPNYSSELNVNALLLGDSALYLCASSLGVLGAGANVLTFGAGSRLTVL.

This clonotype showed up just a few times. The gene calls are TRBV2 and TRBJ2-5; 12 bases are shared with TRBD2. V shed 6 bases and J 0 bases; nucleotides not matched to a gene: 8. The CDR3 contains 17 residues. In germline, CDR1 is SNHLY, CDR2 FYNNEI. The CDR3 DNA reads as TGTGCCAGCAGCGACGGACTAGCGGGGCCGTACCAAGAGACCCAGTACTTC. Protein: CASSDGLAGPYQETQYF.

This clonotype has ten or more counts. The J gene is TRBJ2-2, the V gene TRBV2; TRBD1 matches 7 bases. J gave up 1 base and V 6 bases, and 5 bases lay outside the gene matches. The CDR3 loop spans 15 amino acids. CDR1 is SNHLY, CDR2 FYNNEI, per germline. In DNA, the CDR3 is TGTGCCAGCAGAAACAGGGGCCGGAACACCGGGGAGCTGTTTTTT. It specifies CASRNRGRNTGELFF. Combining the CDR3 with reference TRBV2 and TRBJ2-2 gives the whole variable domain EPEVTQTPSHQVTQMGQEVILRCVPISNHLYFYWYRQILGQKVEFLVSFYNNEISEKSEIFDDQFSVERPDGSNFTLKIRSTKLEDSAMYFCASRNRGRNTGELFFGEGSRLTVL.

In its sample, this clonotype was seen many times. The chain joins TRBV10-3 to TRBJ2-3; 9 bases match TRBD2. CDR1 is ENHRY and CDR2 is SYGVKD in the germline V gene. With V trimmed by 7 bases and J by 5 bases, 10 bases remained unmatched. The CDR3 contains 15 residues. The CDR3 DNA sequence: TGTGCCATCAAAAGGGCGGGAGGGCATCAAGATACGCAGTATTTT. Translation: CAIKRAGGHQDTQYF.

There are many counts of this clonotype. The J gene is TRBJ2-3, the V gene TRBV6-4; 11 bases are a match to TRBD2. The V segment lost 6 bases and the J segment 0 bases; nucleotides outside the gene matches: 5. Germline V gives CDR1 MRHNA, CDR2 SNTAGT. The CDR3 runs to 16 residues. CDR3 sequence reads: CASSLLAGGSTDTQYF. The CDR3 nucleotides are TGTGCCAGCAGCCTCCTAGCGGGAGGTAGCACAGATACGCAGTATTTT.

This clonotype was detected many times. The CDR3 spells CASSVHSNQPQHF. The CDR3 nucleotides are TGTGCCAGCAGCGTGCATAGCAATCAGCCCCAGCATTTT. The chain carries TRBV9 and TRBJ1-5; D gene uncertain. V lost 2 bases and J lost 0, with 3 bases in between. Germline V gene data show CDR1 as SGDLS and CDR2 as YYNGEE. CDR3 size: 13 residues.

This clonotype showed up many times. The rearrangement joins TRBV19 to TRBJ1-2, with unresolved D. The CDR3 is 14 residues long. Looked up from germline, CDR1 is LNHDA and CDR2 is SQIVND (reference sequence). V gave up 5 bases and J gave up 8 bases, with 18 bases separating them. CDR3 residues: CASSDRPPWRGYTF. CDR3 DNA sequence: TGTGCCAGTAGTGATCGGCCGCCCTGGAGGGGCTACACCTTC.

Many counts were recorded for this clonotype. The CDR3 DNA follows: TGTGCCAGCAGCTTTAGCGGTCACAATGAGCAGTTCTTC. Its protein product is CASSFSGHNEQFF. The rearrangement joins TRBV7-2 to TRBJ2-1; maybe TRBD2 (6 bases). CDR1 is SGHTA and CDR2 is FQGNSA in the germline V gene. V gave up 3 bases and J gave up 5 bases, with 8 bases separating them. The CDR3 contains 13 residues.

This clonotype was observed at least ten times. The chain uses TRBV7-9 and TRBJ1-2; no definite D call. The germline gives CDR1 SEHNR, CDR2 FQNEAQ (reference sequence). V was clipped by 1 base and J by 4 bases, with 13 bases between them. This CDR3 has 15 amino acids. The CDR3 loop is CASSLVAGPTYGYTF. In DNA form, the CDR3 reads TGTGCCAGCAGCTTAGTGGCAGGTCCGACCTATGGCTACACCTTC.

In its sample, this clonotype was seen many times. This chain joins TRBV7-2 and TRBJ2-1; D gene uncertain. The CDR3 loop spans 17 amino acids. In germline, CDR1 is SGHTA, CDR2 FQGNSA. Trimming stripped 2 bases from V and 3 bases from J, with 17 bases between. The DNA of the CDR3 is TGTGCCAGCAGCTTAATTCAAAGACACCAATTCTACAATGAGCAGTTCTTC. Translation gives CASSLIQRHQFYNEQFF.

This clonotype has at least ten counts. CDR3 DNA: TGTGCCAGCAGCTTAAGGTCCACTGAAGCTTTCTTT. It codes for CASSLRSTEAFF. The J gene is TRBJ1-1, the V gene TRBV7-2, with D hard to call. The germline V and J ends were trimmed by 2 bases and 4 bases, with 5 bases remaining between them. The V gene's germline CDR1 is SGHTA and CDR2 FQGNSA. The CDR3 has 12 residues.

This clonotype was counted at least ten times. This chain connects TRBV5-1 to TRBJ1-3; the D is unclear. There are 14 residues in the CDR3. CDR1 is SGHRS, CDR2 YFSETQ, per germline. V shed 0 bases and J shed 2 bases, with 6 bases lying between them. CDR3 amino acids: CASSLVGTGNTIYF. In nucleotides, the CDR3 is TGCGCCAGCAGCTTGGTGGGGACTGGAAACACCATATATTTT.